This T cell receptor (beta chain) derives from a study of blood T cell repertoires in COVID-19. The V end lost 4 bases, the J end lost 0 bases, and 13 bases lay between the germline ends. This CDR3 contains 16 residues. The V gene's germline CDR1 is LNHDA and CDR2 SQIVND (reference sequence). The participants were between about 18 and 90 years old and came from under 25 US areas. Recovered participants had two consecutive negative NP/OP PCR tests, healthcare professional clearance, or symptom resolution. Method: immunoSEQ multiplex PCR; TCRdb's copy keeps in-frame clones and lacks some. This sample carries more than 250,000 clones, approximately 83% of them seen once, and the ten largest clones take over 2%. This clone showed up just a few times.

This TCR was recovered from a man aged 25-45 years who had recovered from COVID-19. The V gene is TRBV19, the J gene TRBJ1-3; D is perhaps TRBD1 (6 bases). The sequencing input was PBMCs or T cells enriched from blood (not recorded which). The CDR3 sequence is CASSTRTVGSGNTIYF. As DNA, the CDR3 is TGTGCCAGTAGTACCAGGACAGTTGGCTCTGGAAACACCATATATTTT.